The next 2 T cell receptor beta chains were all read from a single sample in a study of T cells in Graves' hyperthyroidism and ophthalmopathy. Amplified TCR beta CDR3 regions derived from RNA transcripts. First-round RT-PCR with HTBI primers amplified the TCR CDR3 region. From the multiplex PCR reads, TCRdb called clonotypes with MiXCR, one entry per CDR3 protein. The sample yields about 500,000 distinct CDR3 sequences, roughly 14% seen once. The sequenced sample was blood. The receptors derive from a woman between 18 and 29 years old with Graves' hyperthyroidism.

Many counts were recorded for this clonotype. The rearrangement uses TRBV12-3 or TRBV12-4 and TRBJ1-3; D may be TRBD1 (6 bases). The CDR3 is 16 amino acids. Trimming took 4 bases from V and 6 from J, leaving 19 bases between them. This chain's CDR3 is CASSSSLGRGVNTIYF. The CDR3 DNA reads as TGTGCCAGCAGTTCCTCCCTCGGGAGGGGGGTAAACACCATATATTTT.

The J gene is TRBJ2-3, the V gene TRBV15; 15 nucleotides agree with TRBD2. The germline V gene has CDR1 LNHNV and CDR2 YYDKDF (reference sequence). The CDR3 loop spans 17 amino acids. J gave up 6 bases and V 2 bases, and 6 bases lay outside the gene matches. The CDR3 loop is CATSRTGTSGRTDTQYF. The CDR3 DNA is TGTGCCACCAGCAGAACCGGGACTAGCGGGAGGACCGATACGCAGTATTTT.